Listed below are T cell receptor beta chains from one sample, sequenced in a study of T cells in Graves' hyperthyroidism and ophthalmopathy. Using its own MiXCR run on the multiplex PCR reads, TCRdb lists one record per CDR3 protein. In the table there are roughly 420,000 distinct CDR3 sequences, around 13% of which are singletons. Sequenced: blood. These receptors were obtained from a young woman with Graves' hyperthyroidism. Each CDR3 is given with its conserved first and last residue. D genes are given only for firm matches. Size tells how often a clone was seen (once, few, many) or the class of an expanded clone, and some rows leave it out.

size	V	D	J	length	DNA	CDR3
many	TRBV7-8	TRBD1	TRBJ2-7	15	TGTGCCAGCAGCTCAACAGGGGGCGGCCCCTACGAGCAGTACTTC	CASSSTGGGPYEQYF
many	TRBV29-1	NA	TRBJ1-1	14	TGCAGCGTTGATGAGAGCGCGGCGAACACTGAAGCTTTCTTT	CSVDESAANTEAFF
once	TRBV19	NA	TRBJ1-5	14	TGTGCCAGTAGTATAGAACAGGGCAATCAGCCCCAGCATTTT	CASSIEQGNQPQHF
few	TRBV19	TRBD1	TRBJ2-3	15	TGTGCCAGTACCGGCAGGGGGCTTAGCACAGATACGCAGTATTTT	CASTGRGLSTDTQYF
few	TRBV5-1	NA	TRBJ2-4	14	TGCGCCAGCAGCCCCACCTTAGCCAAAAACATTCAGTACTTC	CASSPTLAKNIQYF
NA	TRBV9	NA	TRBJ2-7	14	TGTGCCAGCAGCCCCCTTCGGGAGACCTACGAGCAGTACTTC	CASSPLRETYEQYF
few	TRBV10-3	NA	TRBJ1-5	12	TGTGCCCCACAGGGTAGCAATCAGCCCCAGCATTTT	CAPQGSNQPQHF
NA	TRBV6-1	NA	TRBJ1-1	12	TGTGCCAGCAGTGACTGGGCCCGACCGGCTTTCTTT	CASSDWARPAFF
NA	TRBV18	TRBD1	TRBJ1-5	18	TGTGCCAGCTCACCCCGGACAGGACAGGGGTTTAGCAATCAGCCCCAGCATTTT	CASSPRTGQGFSNQPQHF
many	TRBV6-1	NA	TRBJ2-2	12	TGTGCCAGCAGTAAGGGCACCGGGGAGCTGTTTTTT	CASSKGTGELFF
NA	TRBV20-1	NA	TRBJ2-5	12	TGCAGTGTTGATAGCTTGGGAGAGACCCAGTACTTC	CSVDSLGETQYF
many	TRBV7-9	TRBD2	TRBJ2-1	17	TGTGCCAGCAGCCCCGGACTAGCGGGAGGAGGGGTCAATGAGCAGTTCTTC	CASSPGLAGGGVNEQFF
NA	TRBV9	TRBD2	TRBJ2-7	14	TGTGCCAGCAGCGCACTAGCGGGAGGCTACGAGCAGTACTTC	CASSALAGGYEQYF
many	TRBV28	TRBD2	TRBJ2-7	18	TGTGCCAGCAGGGGCGGGGGGGGAGCGGGAGTCAACCTCTACGAGCAGTACTTC	CASRGGGGAGVNLYEQYF
NA	TRBV20-1	TRBD1	TRBJ2-1	14	TGCAGTGCTAGAGATCTGGCAGGGGGCTATGAGCAGTTCTTC	CSARDLAGGYEQFF
NA	TRBV9	NA	TRBJ2-1	16	TGTGCCAGCAGCGTAGAAACTAGCCACCGATACAATGAGCAGTTCTTC	CASSVETSHRYNEQFF
few	TRBV5-4	TRBD1	TRBJ1-2	15	TGTGCCAGCAGCAAAACCGGGACAGGGGGCTATGGCTACACCTTC	CASSKTGTGGYGYTF
NA	TRBV4-3	NA	TRBJ2-3	14	TGCGCCAGCAGCCAAGCGGCTAACACAGATACGCAGTATTTT	CASSQAANTDTQYF
many	TRBV6-1	NA	TRBJ2-7	16	TGTGCCAGCAGTGATCCGGGATCCTTGAGCTCCTACGAGCAGTACTTC	CASSDPGSLSSYEQYF